The present TCR beta chain was sequenced within a study of CD8 T cells in Susac syndrome. Reverse transcription used about 0.45 to 1 ug RNA and random hexamers. Via MiXCR, TCRdb re-called the immunoSEQ multiplex PCR reads, giving one row per CDR3 protein. In the table there are 150,000 to 200,000 distinct CDR3 sequences, over 85% of which are singletons. The sequencing sample was made of CD4+ T cells from PBMCs. This sequence originates from a human donor in good health.

The CDR3 protein is CSAREGQGTSEQYF. CDR3 sequence (DNA): TGCAGTGCTAGAGAGGGACAGGGGACGTCCGAGCAGTACTTC. The chain has TRBV20-1 and TRBJ2-7; 10 positions agree with TRBD1. This CDR3 is 14 amino acids long. The V gene end was trimmed by 0 bases and the J gene end by 6 bases; junction bases not matched to a gene: 5. Germline assignment: CDR1 DFQATT and CDR2 SNEGSKA (reference sequence).